Below are 22 T cell receptor beta chains sequenced from a single sample in a study of OX40 agonist ivuxolimab in advanced cancers. Library preparation was by the immunoSEQ multiplex PCR assay. Not all clones reach the TCRdb copy of this immuneACCESS table, which keeps in-frame sequences only. Checked studies attribute under half of the gap to unresolved V genes and leave the rest unexplained. The sample profile shows some 150,000 clones; just over 90% of them were found once. The ten largest clones take up about 1% of the sample. Sequenced material: CD4+ or CD8+ T cells sorted from blood, taken in a trial of the OX40 agonist ivuxolimab. Receptor source: an adult with an advanced solid tumor such as melanoma, head and neck, liver or kidney cancer.

The V call is TRBV4-2, the J call TRBJ2-7; no definite D call. The CDR3 spans 11 residues. The ends were cut back, 3 bases at V and 2 bases at J, with 2 bases in the middle. The V gene's germline CDR1 is LGHNA and CDR2 YNFKEQ. CDR3 sequence reads: CASSQAYEQYF. Written as DNA, the CDR3 is TGTGCCAGCAGCCAGGCCTACGAGCAGTACTTC.

This clone was counted once. The chain joins TRBV19 to TRBJ1-5, with D unclear. Trimming shortened V by 5 bases and J by 4 bases, and 6 bases separated the two germline ends. The CDR3 is made up of 12 amino acids. Germline-derived CDR1 and CDR2 are LNHDA and SQIVND (reference sequence). The CDR3 sequence: CASSASNQPQHF. The CDR3 coding sequence is TGTGCCAGTAGTGCGAGTAATCAGCCCCAGCATTTT.

V and J are TRBV29-1 and TRBJ1-1; no reliable D call. Trimming removed 2 bases at V and 0 bases at J, with 7 bases between. Per the germline V gene, CDR1 is SQVTM and CDR2 is ANQGSEA. The CDR3 is made up of 13 amino acids. The CDR3 nucleotides are TGCAGCGTTGAAAGGGCCCTGAACACTGAAGCTTTCTTT. Encoded protein: CSVERALNTEAFF.

Only one count was recorded for this clone. The V call is TRBV7-9, the J call TRBJ2-1; 11 positions match TRBD2. The length of the CDR3 is 16 residues. Germline V gene lookup returns CDR1 SEHNR and CDR2 FQNEAQ (reference sequence). V was clipped by 2 bases and J by 4 bases; unmatched bases: 4. The CDR3 sequence: CASSLPGLAEYNEQFF. In DNA, the CDR3 is TGTGCCAGCAGCTTACCGGGACTAGCGGAATACAATGAGCAGTTCTTC.

For this clone: Other nucleotide sequences from this sample produce the same CDR3. This sequence joins TRBV28 and TRBJ1-1; 8 bases are shared with TRBD1. The J segment lost 6 bases and the V segment lost 5 bases, leaving 8 bases of the junction unmatched. Germline V CDR1 and CDR2: MDHEN, SYDVKM. The CDR3 covers 14 residues. The CDR3 DNA reads TGTGCCAGCAGTCTCAATCGACAGGGGTCTGAAGCTTTCTTT. Its protein is CASSLNRQGSEAFF.

The chain couples TRBV6-1 to TRBJ2-7, with D maybe TRBD2 (5 bases). CDR1 is MNHNS and CDR2 is SASEGT in the germline V gene. Trimming cost V 1 base and J 4 bases, with 5 bases left between them. This CDR3 has 12 residues. The CDR3 DNA reads TGTGCCAGCAGTGAAGGCGGGTACGAGCAGTACTTC. It encodes CASSEGGYEQYF.

V is TRBV7-3 and J is TRBJ2-7, with D maybe TRBD2 (6 bases). V lost 5 bases to trimming and J lost 1 base, with 15 bases between them. The CDR3 contains 15 residues. Per the germline V gene, CDR1 is SGHTA and CDR2 is FQGTGA. CDR3 nucleotides: TGTGCCAGCAGCCCCGGACTGGGAGGATCCTACGAGCAGTACTTC. This sequence encodes CASSPGLGGSYEQYF.

This rearrangement joins TRBV2 to TRBJ2-3; unclear D gene. This CDR3 region has 12 residues. Germline loops: CDR1 SNHLY, CDR2 FYNNEI. V was cut by 4 bases and J by 0 bases, with 2 bases left in between. The CDR3 bases are TGTGCCAGCAGTGCCAGCACAGATACGCAGTATTTT. It specifies CASSASTDTQYF.

V and J are TRBV6-6 and TRBJ1-1; D perhaps matches TRBD1 (6 bases). This CDR3 comprises 14 residues. Germline values: CDR1 MNHNY, CDR2 SVGAGI (reference sequence). Trimming removed 6 bases at V and 6 bases at J, with 17 bases between. The CDR3, as DNA: TGTGCCAGCAGGACTGCCAACAGGGTCGCTGAAGCTTTCTTT. It codes for CASRTANRVAEAFF.

The chain has TRBV27 and TRBJ2-3; D perhaps matches TRBD1 (5 bases). Trimming stripped 2 bases from V and 4 bases from J, with 13 bases between. CDR3 length: 15 residues. Germline V gene sequence: CDR1 MNHEY, CDR2 SMNVEV (reference sequence). CDR3 sequence (DNA): TGTGCCAGCAGTTTAGAACAGGCTGGGTCAGATACGCAGTATTTT. Its translation: CASSLEQAGSDTQYF.

The J gene is TRBJ1-5, the V gene TRBV10-2; TRBD1 aligns across 7 bases. This CDR3 has 15 residues. Trimming removed 6 bases from V and 1 base from J; junction bases left unmatched: 6. CDR1 and CDR2 from the germline V gene are WSHSY and SAAADI. CDR3 amino acids: CASRTGQSSNQPQHF. Written as DNA, the CDR3 is TGCGCCAGCAGGACGGGACAGTCCAGCAATCAGCCCCAGCATTTT.

This rearrangement joins TRBV7-2 to TRBJ1-2, with no clear D. In germline, CDR1 is SGHTA, CDR2 FQGNSA. CDR3 length: 14 residues. V shed 1 base and J shed 3 bases, with 9 bases lying between them. The CDR3 sequence: CASSLDQGYYGYTF. In nucleotides, the CDR3 is TGTGCCAGCAGCTTAGATCAAGGATACTATGGCTACACCTTC.

This sequence joins TRBV7-2 and TRBJ1-5, with D tentatively TRBD1 (6 bases). Trimming shortened V by 0 bases and J by 3 bases, and 9 bases separated the two germline ends. CDR3 length: 15 amino acids. Germline values: CDR1 SGHTA, CDR2 FQGNSA. The CDR3 sequence: CASSLAGQNNQPQHF. The CDR3 DNA reads TGTGCCAGCAGCTTAGCCGGACAGAACAATCAGCCCCAGCATTTT.

The chain recombines TRBV19 with TRBJ2-3; 9 bases match TRBD1. The CDR3 has 17 residues. Per the germline V gene, CDR1 is LNHDA and CDR2 is SQIVND (reference sequence). The V and J ends lost 5 bases and 2 bases, in that order; junction bases with no gene match: 11. CDR3 bases: TGTGCCAGTAGTGCGGACAGGGGCGGACGGACCACAGATACGCAGTATTTT. Translation: CASSADRGGRTTDTQYF.

The chain has TRBV11-2 and TRBJ1-2, with 8 bases that match TRBD1. The V segment lost 4 bases and the J segment 1 base; nucleotides outside the gene matches: 5. In germline, CDR1 is SGHAT, CDR2 FQNNGV. The CDR3 consists of 15 residues. The CDR3 nucleotides read TGTGCCAGCAGCTCAGGACAGGGACATAACTATGGCTACACCTTC. It translates to CASSSGQGHNYGYTF.

The chain has TRBV2 and TRBJ1-4; D gene ambiguous. Germline lookup yields CDR1 SNHLY and CDR2 FYNNEI. This CDR3 spans 15 amino acids. V shed 6 bases and J shed 3 bases, with 14 bases lying between them. CDR3 nucleotide sequence: TGTGCCAGCAGGGGGTCAAGGCATTCTAATGAAAAACTGTTTTTT. It translates to CASRGSRHSNEKLFF. Based on the CDR3 plus reference TRBV2 and TRBJ1-4, the full variable domain is EPEVTQTPSHQVTQMGQEVILRCVPISNHLYFYWYRQILGQKVEFLVSFYNNEISEKSEIFDDQFSVERPDGSNFTLKIRSTKLEDSAMYFCASRGSRHSNEKLFFGSGTQLSVL.

This clone was detected only once. The V gene is TRBV7-3, the J gene TRBJ2-7; 9 nucleotides agree with TRBD2. Germline values: CDR1 SGHTA, CDR2 FQGTGA. J gave up 4 bases and V 2 bases, and 6 bases lay outside the gene matches. This CDR3 has 15 amino acids. In nucleotides, the CDR3 is TGTGCCAGCAGCTTAGGCAGCGGGGGGACGTACGAGCAGTACTTC. Translating it yields CASSLGSGGTYEQYF. Combining the CDR3 with reference TRBV7-3 and TRBJ2-7 gives the whole variable domain GAGVSQTPSNKVTEKGKYVELRCDPISGHTALYWYRQSLGQGPEFLIYFQGTGAADDSGLPNDRFFAVRPEGSVSTLKIQRTERGDSAVYLCASSLGSGGTYEQYFGPGTRLTVT.

The chain combines TRBV5-1 with TRBJ2-5; the match to TRBD2 covers 11 bases. Germline CDR1 reads SGHRS; CDR2 reads YFSETQ. The CDR3 is 15 residues long. Germline trimming cut 4 bases from V and 5 bases from J; bases unmatched to any gene: 7. The CDR3 coding sequence is TGCGCCAGCAGCCTTATAGCGGGAGGGTGGGAGACCCAGTACTTC. It yields the protein CASSLIAGGWETQYF.

The chain combines TRBV7-9 with TRBJ2-1, with a weak D call TRBD2 (6 bases). Germline values: CDR1 SEHNR, CDR2 FQNEAQ (reference sequence). The CDR3 is 14 residues long. Trimming cost V 5 bases and J 4 bases, with 12 bases left between them. CDR3 sequence: CASSTRTNYNEQFF. CDR3 coding DNA: TGTGCCAGCAGCACCAGGACTAATTACAATGAGCAGTTCTTC. Drawing the rest from reference TRBV7-9 and TRBJ2-1, the complete variable domain is DTGVSQNPRHKITKRGQNVTFRCDPISEHNRLYWYRQTLGQGPEFLTYFQNEAQLEKSRLLSDRFSAERPKGSFSTLEIQRTEQGDSAMYLCASSTRTNYNEQFFGPGTRLTVL.

The rearrangement links TRBV5-1 to TRBJ1-5, with no clear D. The CDR3 consists of 14 residues. The germline CDR1 and CDR2 sequences are SGHRS and YFSETQ. Deletions cut 0 bases from V and 3 bases from J, with 7 bases between. The CDR3 nucleotides read TGCGCCAGCAGCTTGGACGGACTCAATCAGCCCCAGCATTTT. Residues: CASSLDGLNQPQHF.

There are a few counts of this clone. This sequence joins TRBV30 and TRBJ2-5; D may match TRBD1 or TRBD2 (6 bases each). This CDR3 is 12 amino acids long. Germline V gene sequence: CDR1 GTSNPN, CDR2 SVGIG (reference sequence). V was clipped by 1 base and J by 5 bases, with 8 bases between them. CDR3 region: CAWSEGGETQYF. DNA for the CDR3: TGTGCCTGGAGTGAAGGGGGGGAGACCCAGTACTTC. The full variable domain, with the rest looked up from reference TRBV30 and TRBJ2-5, is SQTIHQWPATLVQPVGSPLSLECTVEGTSNPNLYWYRQAAGRGLQLLFYSVGIGQISSEVPQNLSASRPQDRQFILSSKKLLLSDSGFYLCAWSEGGETQYFGPGTRLLVL.

This chain connects TRBV9 to TRBJ1-2; D is perhaps TRBD1 (5 bases). Germline CDR1 reads SGDLS; CDR2 reads YYNGEE. This CDR3 spans 13 amino acids. V was trimmed by 0 bases and J by 7 bases, leaving 10 bases between them. CDR3 in amino acids: CASSVAGLLGYTF. In DNA form, the CDR3 reads TGTGCCAGCAGCGTAGCAGGGTTACTTGGCTACACCTTC.